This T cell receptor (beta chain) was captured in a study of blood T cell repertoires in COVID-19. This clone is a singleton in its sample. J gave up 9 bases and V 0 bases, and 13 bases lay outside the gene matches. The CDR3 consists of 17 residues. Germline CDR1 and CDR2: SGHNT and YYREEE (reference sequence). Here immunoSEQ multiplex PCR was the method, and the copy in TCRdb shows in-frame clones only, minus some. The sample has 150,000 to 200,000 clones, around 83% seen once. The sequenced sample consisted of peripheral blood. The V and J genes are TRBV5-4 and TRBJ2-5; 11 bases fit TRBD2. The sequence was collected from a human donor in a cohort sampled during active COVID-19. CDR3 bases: TGTGCCAGCAGCTTGGCCTCCCGGCTAGCGGGAGGTTCGCCCCAGTACTTC. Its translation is CASSLASRLAGGSPQYF.